One and the same sample provided the 18 T cell receptor beta chains below, sequenced in a study of cytomegalovirus exposure and HLA in healthy donors. Sequencing used immunoSEQ multiplex PCR; TCRdb keeps in-frame clones, though not all of them. The table has approximately 300,000 clones, approximately 90% seen once. Source material: PBMCs. The receptors originated from a woman aged 18-29 years in good health and CMV-seronegative.

This chain joins TRBV9 and TRBJ2-7, with 13 bases fitting TRBD2. This CDR3 is 18 amino acids long. The trim removed 3 bases at V and 0 bases at J, leaving 9 bases unmatched. The germline CDR1 and CDR2 sequences are SGDLS and YYNGEE. As DNA, the CDR3 is TGTGCCAGCAGCGACCGGGACGGGACTAGCGGGAACTCCTACGAGCAGTACTTC. It is translated as CASSDRDGTSGNSYEQYF.

This chain links TRBV7-8 with TRBJ2-2; TRBD1 matches at 8 bases. Trimming cost V 3 bases and J 1 base; bases outside gene matches: 10. CDR1 and CDR2 from the germline V gene are SGHVS and FQNEAQ. The CDR3 runs 18 residues. The CDR3 DNA reads as TGTGCCAGCAGCTTCTCTCAGGGGGCGGCCCAGAACACCGGGGAGCTGTTTTTT. This translates into CASSFSQGAAQNTGELFF.

V and J are TRBV28 and TRBJ2-7; D remains unclear. Trimming took 3 bases from V and 3 from J, leaving 9 bases between them. Germline V CDR1 and CDR2: MDHEN, SYDVKM. The CDR3 spans 13 residues. As DNA, the CDR3 is TGTGCCAGCAGTTTTGAAGTCAGCTACGAGCAGTACTTC. Amino acid sequence: CASSFEVSYEQYF.

This clone showed up just a few times. This sequence joins TRBV6-5 and TRBJ1-2; maybe TRBD1 (6 bases). This CDR3 is built from 15 residues. Trimming cost V 7 bases and J 4 bases, with 19 bases left between them. Germline V lookup: CDR1 MNHEY, CDR2 SVGAGI. As DNA, the CDR3 is TGTGCCAGCACCCTCACGACAGGATCGGGCTATGGCTACACCTTC. This sequence encodes CASTLTTGSGYGYTF.

The chain links TRBV6-5 to TRBJ2-7; no firm D call. Trimming removed 6 bases at V and 2 bases at J, with 11 bases between. Germline V gene lookup returns CDR1 MNHEY and CDR2 SVGAGI. This CDR3 has 13 amino acids. This CDR3 reads CASRQAGAYEQYF. CDR3 nucleotide sequence: TGTGCCAGCAGGCAGGCAGGCGCCTACGAGCAGTACTTC.

The rearrangement uses TRBV29-1 and TRBJ1-2; no reliable D call. This CDR3 is 14 amino acids long. Trimming took 5 bases from V and 2 from J, leaving 15 bases between them. Per the germline V gene, CDR1 is SQVTM and CDR2 is ANQGSEA. The CDR3 sequence is CSVSGQAPNYGYTF. DNA for the CDR3: TGCAGCGTTTCCGGCCAGGCCCCGAACTATGGCTACACCTTC.

This sequence joins TRBV27 and TRBJ2-7, with TRBD2 matching over 8 bases. CDR1 is MNHEY, CDR2 SMNVEV, per germline (reference sequence). J was trimmed by 3 bases and V by 3 bases; bases with no gene match: 4. The CDR3 has 14 amino acids. CDR3 nucleotides: TGTGCCAGCAGTTTGTCTAGCGGGTTCTACGAGCAGTACTTC. Its translation is CASSLSSGFYEQYF.

This chain links TRBV6-6 with TRBJ2-1; TRBD2 matches 12 bases. The CDR3 consists of 16 residues. CDR1 is MNHNY and CDR2 is SVGAGI in the germline V gene (reference sequence). V lost 0 bases and J lost 6; bases outside the gene matches: 3. The CDR3 here is CASSYSASGRANEQFF. CDR3 in DNA: TGTGCCAGCAGTTACTCGGCTAGCGGGAGGGCCAATGAGCAGTTCTTC.

The gene calls are TRBV5-1 and TRBJ1-2, with 7 bases lining up with TRBD1. The CDR3 has 14 amino acids. Germline V gene lookup returns CDR1 SGHRS and CDR2 YFSETQ. Germline trimming cut 0 bases from V and 4 bases from J; bases unmatched to any gene: 3. This chain's CDR3 is CASSLERGLYGYTF. The CDR3, as DNA: TGCGCCAGCAGCTTGGAAAGGGGGCTCTATGGCTACACCTTC.

The gene calls are TRBV11-2 and TRBJ2-7; 8 nucleotides agree with TRBD2. Looked up from germline, CDR1 is SGHAT and CDR2 is FQNNGV. This CDR3 has 15 residues. J was trimmed by 3 bases and V by 5 bases; bases with no gene match: 9. The CDR3 nucleotides read TGTGCCAGCAGCAATCGGTCGCTAGCGGGCTACGAGCAGTACTTC. Translating gives CASSNRSLAGYEQYF.

The rearrangement uses TRBV2 and TRBJ1-2; 10 nucleotides agree with TRBD1. Unmatched junction bases numbered 6, after V lost 4 bases and J lost 4 bases. The CDR3 runs to 15 residues. The germline V gene has CDR1 SNHLY and CDR2 FYNNEI. Here the CDR3 reads CASSALTGGGYGYTF. DNA of the CDR3: TGTGCCAGCAGTGCCCTGACAGGGGGCGGCTATGGCTACACCTTC.

V usage is TRBV10-3 and J usage is TRBJ1-5; D is ambiguous. The CDR3 is 15 amino acids. Per the germline V gene, CDR1 is ENHRY and CDR2 is SYGVKD. V was pared by 8 bases and J by 1 base, with 15 bases between. The CDR3 loop is CAIASGRESNQPQHF. The CDR3 bases are TGTGCCATCGCGAGCGGACGGGAAAGCAATCAGCCCCAGCATTTT.

This clone was recorded once. J is TRBJ1-2 and V is TRBV6-4, with D uncertain. Trimming took 4 bases from V and 3 from J, leaving 12 bases between them. CDR1 and CDR2 (germline): MRHNA, SNTAGT. This CDR3 has 14 residues. In DNA, the CDR3 is TGTGCCAGCAGTGGAGTGGGGAGGGACTATGGCTACACCTTC. As protein: CASSGVGRDYGYTF.

The chain is built from TRBV10-3 and TRBJ2-7; perhaps TRBD2 as D (5 bases). V lost 2 bases, J lost 2 bases, and 10 bases lay in between. Looked up from germline, CDR1 is ENHRY and CDR2 is SYGVKD. The CDR3 extends over 14 amino acids. The CDR3 sequence: CAISEGRAAYEQYF. DNA for the CDR3: TGTGCCATCAGTGAGGGGAGAGCAGCCTACGAGCAGTACTTC.

V gene TRBV7-9 combines with J gene TRBJ1-4; possibly TRBD1 for D (5 bases). V was clipped by 3 bases and J by 0 bases, with 11 bases between them. The CDR3 length is 16 residues. CDR1 SEHNR and CDR2 FQNEAQ come from the germline V gene (reference sequence). The CDR3: CASSLGGAATNEKLFF. The CDR3 DNA reads as TGTGCCAGCAGCTTGGGGGGAGCTGCAACTAATGAAAAACTGTTTTTT. The whole variable domain, remainder taken from reference TRBV7-9 and TRBJ1-4, is DTGVSQNPRHKITKRGQNVTFRCDPISEHNRLYWYRQTLGQGPEFLTYFQNEAQLEKSRLLSDRFSAERPKGSFSTLEIQRTEQGDSAMYLCASSLGGAATNEKLFFGSGTQLSVL.

This chain connects TRBV9 to TRBJ1-2, with 7 nucleotides matching TRBD1. The CDR3 spans 14 residues. V shed 4 bases and J 4 bases; nucleotides not matched to a gene: 7. Germline assignment: CDR1 SGDLS and CDR2 YYNGEE. The CDR3: CASSPHEGAYGYTF. Here the CDR3 DNA reads TGTGCCAGCAGCCCCCACGAGGGGGCCTATGGCTACACCTTC.

The chain joins TRBV28 to TRBJ1-4; the D gene is possibly TRBD1 (6 bases). The length of the CDR3 is 13 residues. V was shortened by 11 bases and J by 4 bases, with 14 bases between the two germline ends. The germline V gene has CDR1 MDHEN and CDR2 SYDVKM. CDR3 sequence: CAVLTGNNEKLFF. In DNA form, the CDR3 reads TGTGCCGTCCTGACAGGCAATAATGAAAAACTGTTTTTT.

A note on this clone: This CDR3 is also generated by other DNA sequences in the sample. V gene TRBV7-2 combines with J gene TRBJ2-3; D remains unclear. Germline V CDR1 and CDR2: SGHTA, FQGNSA. The V gene lost 4 bases and the J gene lost 0 bases, with 14 bases spanning the gap. The CDR3 has 16 residues. CDR3 loop: CASSSGFGTSTDTQYF. The CDR3 nucleotides read TGTGCCAGCAGCTCCGGTTTCGGTACTAGCACAGATACGCAGTATTTT.